The T cell receptor (beta chain) described here comes from a study of radiotherapy plus CTLA-4 blockade in lung cancer. Study as a whole: There were objective responses in around 18% of patients, and roughly 32% had disease control. Overall study findings and caveats: In blood, tumor-derived TCR clones expanded after radiotherapy plus ipilimumab. Early blood T cell clone changes and increased post-radiation serum interferon-beta were reportedly the strongest response predictors.

This table comes from immunoSEQ multiplex PCR, and its TCRdb copy is limited to in-frame clones, with some not included. The sample yields 20,000 to 30,000 clones, 71% seen once. This clone was seen just once. Antigen unknown. The CDR3 contains 13 residues. The germline V gene has CDR1 SGHRS and CDR2 YFSETQ. With 3 bases removed from V and 0 bases from J, the gap between germline ends came to 6 bases. This chain links TRBV5-1 with TRBJ1-1; D not resolved. Material: peripheral blood, obtained from a patient treated with radiotherapy plus ipilimumab. This receptor was obtained from a human donor with non-small cell lung cancer whose response to radiotherapy plus ipilimumab could not be evaluated. CDR3 sequence reads: CASSSILNTEAFF. The CDR3 coding sequence is TGCGCCAGCAGCTCTATATTGAACACTGAAGCTTTCTTT.